One TCR beta chain is described in this entry. Its antigen is still unknown. Base quality data are lacking; no much larger clone is found one base away. The entry originates in a study of control samples from healthy donors and cancer patients (dated by TCRdb to the early 2020s). To prepare the library, the immunoSEQ multiplex PCR assay was applied. What TCRdb holds here is the immuneACCESS table cut down to in-frame rearrangements. Part of the clones is not present; checked against another copy, under half of the missing clones reflect an unresolved V gene, and the others are unexplained. The sample has under 200,000 clones on record, about nine tenths of them singletons. Approximately 1.5% of the sample belongs to the ten largest clones. The germline V gene supplies CDR1 SGDLS and CDR2 YYNGEE. V was cut back by 1 base and J by 1 base, leaving a gap of 9 bases between them. Including the terminal cysteine and phenylalanine, the CDR3 comprises 15 residues. The sequence is cut down to CDR3 DNA, 45 bases in frame from base 1.

This TCR came from a woman aged 25-40 years in good health. Recombination joined TRBV9 with TRBJ1-3; TRBD1 could be the D gene, as 6 bases match. Sequencing input: blood. DNA sequence: TGTGCCAGCAGCGTACAGGGGATGTCTGGAAACACCATATATTTT. Protein translation: CASSVQGMSGNTIYF.